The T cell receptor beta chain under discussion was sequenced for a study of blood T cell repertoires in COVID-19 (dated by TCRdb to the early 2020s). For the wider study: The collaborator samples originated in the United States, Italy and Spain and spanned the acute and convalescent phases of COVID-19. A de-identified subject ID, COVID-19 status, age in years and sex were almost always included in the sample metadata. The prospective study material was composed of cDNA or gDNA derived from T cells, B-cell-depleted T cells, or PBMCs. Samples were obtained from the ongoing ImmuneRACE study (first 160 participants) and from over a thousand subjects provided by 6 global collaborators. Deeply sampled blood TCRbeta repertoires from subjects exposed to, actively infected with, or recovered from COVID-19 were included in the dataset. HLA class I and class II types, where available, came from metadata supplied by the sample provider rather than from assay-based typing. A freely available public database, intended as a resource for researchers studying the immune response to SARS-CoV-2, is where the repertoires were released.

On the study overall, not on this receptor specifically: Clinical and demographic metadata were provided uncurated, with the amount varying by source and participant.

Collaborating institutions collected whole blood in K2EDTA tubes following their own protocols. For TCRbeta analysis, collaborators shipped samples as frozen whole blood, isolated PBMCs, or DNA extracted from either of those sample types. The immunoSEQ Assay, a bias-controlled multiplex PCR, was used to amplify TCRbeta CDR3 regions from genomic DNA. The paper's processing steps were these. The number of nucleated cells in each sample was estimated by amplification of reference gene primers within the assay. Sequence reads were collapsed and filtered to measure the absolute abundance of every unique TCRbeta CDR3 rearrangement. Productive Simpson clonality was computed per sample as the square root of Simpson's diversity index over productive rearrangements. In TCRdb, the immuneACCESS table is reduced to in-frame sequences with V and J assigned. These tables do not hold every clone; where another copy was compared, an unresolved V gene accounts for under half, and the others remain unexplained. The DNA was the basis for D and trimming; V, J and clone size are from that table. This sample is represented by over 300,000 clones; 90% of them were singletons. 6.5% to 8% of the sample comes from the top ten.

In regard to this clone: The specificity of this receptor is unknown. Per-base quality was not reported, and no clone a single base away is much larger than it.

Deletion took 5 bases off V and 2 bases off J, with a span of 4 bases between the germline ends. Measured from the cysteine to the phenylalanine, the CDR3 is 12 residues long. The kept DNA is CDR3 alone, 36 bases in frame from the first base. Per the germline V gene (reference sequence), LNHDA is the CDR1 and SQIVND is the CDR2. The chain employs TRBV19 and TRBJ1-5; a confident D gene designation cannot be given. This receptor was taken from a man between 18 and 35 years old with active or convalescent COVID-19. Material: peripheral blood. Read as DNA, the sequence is TGTGCCAGTAGTTTCGGCAATCAGCCCCAGCATTTT. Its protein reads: CASSFGNQPQHF. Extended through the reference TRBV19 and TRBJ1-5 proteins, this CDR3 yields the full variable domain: DGGITQSPKYLFRKEGQNVTLSCEQNLNHDAMYWYRQDPGQGLRLIYYSQIVNDFQKGDIAEGYSVSREKKESFPLTVTSAQKNPTAFYLCASSFGNQPQHFGDGTRLSIL.